This record looks at one T cell receptor beta chain sequence and its context. Building the TCR beta libraries relied on iRepertoire HTBI primers, and CDR3 regions underwent Arm-PCR. One entry per CDR3 protein, called by TCRdb with MiXCR from the multiplex PCR reads. Of 500,000 to 700,000 distinct CDR3 sequences listed, less than 20% are singletons. V dropped 0 bases and J dropped 10 bases, with 9 bases sitting between them. This CDR3 spans 13 amino acids. Germline assignment: CDR1 KGHDR and CDR2 SFDVKD. The sample originates from a study of regulatory T cells in long-lasting Graves disease. Time point described: newly diagnosed GD, antithyroid drugs for less than 3 months. Construction of the TCR library relied on RNA isolated from PBMCs. These data also featured in a second study, about T cells in Graves' hyperthyroidism and ophthalmopathy. Per that paper: Stable disease denoted Graves' hyperthyroidism without ophthalmopathy progression within 18 months. Newly diagnosed patients aged 18 to 65 had hyperthyroidism of under 2 months' duration. Before onset, by a median of around 6.4 months, the model predicted ophthalmopathy.

The gene calls are TRBV24-1 and TRBJ2-1; D ambiguous. The sample here was peripheral blood mononuclear cells (PBMCs), taken at new diagnosis, from a patient treated with antithyroid drugs. The receptor's source is a woman aged 30 to 39 with Graves disease. CDR3 residues: CATSDLSSPEQFF. CDR3 bases: TGTGCCACCAGTGATTTGTCCTCTCCCGAGCAGTTCTTC.